This T cell receptor (beta chain) emerged from a study of STAT3 mutations in large granular lymphocyte leukemia. Findings and limits, study-wide: All newly emerging clones after therapy were STAT3 wild type. Every T-cell large granular lymphocyte leukemia patient had at least one immunodominant TCR beta clonotype. Persisting codominant clonotypes may have hidden a small pathogenic clone.

Sequenced by immunoSEQ multiplex PCR; TCRdb stores in-frame clones only, minus some. The profile shows some 25,000 clones, about 94% of them singletons. The CDR3 is 18 residues long. The germline V gene encodes CDR1 LNHDA and CDR2 SQIVND (reference sequence). V lost 3 bases and J lost 0; bases outside the gene matches: 7. Note on this clone: Its specificity is unknown.

Sequenced input: peripheral blood mononuclear cells. The chain has TRBV19 and TRBJ2-7, with 14 bases fitting TRBD2. The TCR was taken from a man between 35 and 55 years old with T-cell large granular lymphocyte leukemia. Some clones in this sample may be carry-over from other donors' samples. The CDR3 protein is CASSILKGTSGGSYEQYF. The DNA for the CDR3 is TGTGCCAGTAGTATCCTCAAAGGGACTAGCGGGGGCTCCTACGAGCAGTACTTC.